This is a list of T cell receptor beta chains from one sample in a study of T cell responses to AZD1222 COVID-19 vaccine. Sequencing was performed with immunoSEQ multiplex PCR; in TCRdb, only in-frame clones are kept and a portion is missing. Here the sample spans around 200,000 clones, approximately 94% being singletons. The sample consisted of peripheral blood, taken 28 days after the second AZD1222 dose. These receptors all stem from an adult who received the AZD1222 COVID-19 vaccine. Both conserved end residues are part of each CDR3. The D gene is left open where the match is weak. Clone size is shown for a subset of rows, as once, few, many or a class of expanded clone.

-	TRBV28	-	TRBJ1-5	TGTGCCAGCAGTGAAGCAATATCAAGCAATCAGCCCCAGCATTTT	CASSEAISSNQPQHF
-	TRBV18	-	TRBJ2-4	TGTGCCAGCTCACCAGTCGGGCTAGCCAAAAACATTCAGTACTTC	CASSPVGLAKNIQYF
-	TRBV7-9	-	TRBJ1-6	TGTGCCAGCAGCCCGAACCGGGACATTAATTCACCCCTCCACTTT	CASSPNRDINSPLHF
-	TRBV2	-	TRBJ2-1	TGTGCCAGCAGTGAATACAGGGGGGGAATGGACAATGAGCAGTTCTTC	CASSEYRGGMDNEQFF
-	TRBV4-1	TRBD1	TRBJ1-1	TGCGCCAGCAGCCAAACAGGGGGAGTGGGTTTTTTCGCGAACACTGAAGCTTTCTTT	CASSQTGGVGFFANTEAFF
few	TRBV30	-	TRBJ2-7	TGTGCCTGGAGTGGGGGAATCGGAAACTACGAGCAGTACTTC	CAWSGGIGNYEQYF
-	TRBV7-6	-	TRBJ1-1	TGTGCCAGCAGCTTAGCCAAGAACACTGAAGCTTTCTTT	CASSLAKNTEAFF
-	TRBV18	-	TRBJ1-4	TGTGCCAGCTCACTCACGAAGCGGGCTAATGAAAAACTGTTTTTT	CASSLTKRANEKLFF
once	TRBV27	TRBD1	TRBJ1-5	TGTGCCAGCAGTACCCGGACAGGGTTCTGGCAGCCCCAGCATTTT	CASSTRTGFWQPQHF
-	TRBV19	-	TRBJ1-1	TGTGCCAGTAGCCGGTCCATGAACACTGAAGCTTTCTTT	CASSRSMNTEAFF
-	TRBV3-1/TRBV3-2	TRBD1	TRBJ1-2	TGTGCCAGCAGCCAAGATCGGAGGGGGCGGTTTAATGGCTACACCTTC	CASSQDRRGRFNGYTF
-	TRBV7-2	-	TRBJ1-6	TGTGCCAGCAGCGGCGATAGGGATTCACCCCTCCACTTT	CASSGDRDSPLHF
-	TRBV5-6	TRBD2	TRBJ2-6	TGTGCCAGCAGCTTGCGAGGCGGGGGTGCTGGGGCCAACGTCCTGACTTTC	CASSLRGGGAGANVLTF
few	TRBV5-1	-	TRBJ2-3	TGCGCCAGCAGCTTGACTAGGGGGAGCACAGATACGCAGTATTTT	CASSLTRGSTDTQYF
-	TRBV7-2	-	TRBJ2-3	TGTGCCAGCAGCTCTCGGACACAGGGAGATACGCAGTATTTT	CASSSRTQGDTQYF
-	TRBV28	TRBD2	TRBJ2-5	TGTGCCAGCAGTATTAGCGGGGGGACTCAAGAGACCCAGTACTTC	CASSISGGTQETQYF
once	TRBV18	TRBD1	TRBJ1-6	TGTGCCAGCTTCGGGACAGGGAGTGGGAATTCACCCCTCCACTTT	CASFGTGSGNSPLHF
-	TRBV5-4	-	TRBJ2-1	TGTGCCAGCAGTCCCCAAGGTCACACGAGCTCCTACAATGAGCAGTTCTTC	CASSPQGHTSSYNEQFF
-	TRBV13	-	TRBJ2-5	TGTGCCAGCAGCTTTGAATCGAACAAAGGGAAAGAGACCCAGTACTTC	CASSFESNKGKETQYF
-	TRBV18	-	TRBJ1-5	TGTGCCAGCTCACCACCGGGCAGGGACAATCAGCCCCAGCATTTT	CASSPPGRDNQPQHF
-	TRBV7-3	-	TRBJ2-2	TGTGCCAGCAGCTTTCGACCTGTTAGCGGTGCGAACACCGGGGAGCTGTTTTTT	CASSFRPVSGANTGELFF
-	TRBV4-3	-	TRBJ2-5	TGCGCCAGCAGCCAAGAAATAACGCCGAGGATACAGTACTTC	CASSQEITPRIQYF
-	TRBV9	-	TRBJ1-3	TGTGCCAGCAGCGTAGGGGAATCTGGAAACACCATATATTTT	CASSVGESGNTIYF